The 21 T cell receptor beta chains in this list originate from one sample, sequenced in a study of OX40 agonist ivuxolimab in advanced cancers. Measured with immunoSEQ multiplex PCR; TCRdb has only the in-frame clones, and not every one. The sample consists of 80,000 or so clones, about 93% of them appearing once. This specimen was CD4+ or CD8+ T cells sorted from blood, taken in a trial of the OX40 agonist ivuxolimab. These receptors originate from an adult with an advanced solid tumor such as melanoma, head and neck, liver or kidney cancer.

V gene TRBV5-1 combines with J gene TRBJ2-7, with no clear D. This CDR3 has 14 amino acids. Germline values: CDR1 SGHRS, CDR2 YFSETQ. The V and J ends lost 0 bases and 3 bases respectively, with 10 bases between them. CDR3 in amino acids: CASSLELGIYEQYF. CDR3 coding DNA: TGCGCCAGCAGCTTGGAACTGGGAATCTACGAGCAGTACTTC.

The chain combines TRBV5-1 with TRBJ1-1; 7 bases are shared with TRBD1. The junction had 7 bases not matched to a gene; V was cut back by 5 bases and J by 3 bases. The CDR3 extends over 14 amino acids. Germline CDR1 is SGHRS and CDR2 is YFSETQ. CDR3 sequence reads: CASRKGGTDTEAFF. The CDR3, as DNA: TGCGCCAGCAGAAAAGGGGGCACGGACACTGAAGCTTTCTTT.

The chain recombines TRBV10-3 with TRBJ2-6, with D perhaps being TRBD1 or TRBD2 (5 bases each). This CDR3 has 18 amino acids. The germline V gene has CDR1 ENHRY and CDR2 SYGVKD. V was cut by 0 bases and J by 0 bases, with 12 bases left in between. The CDR3 nucleotides are TGTGCCATCAGTGAGTCACCGGGACGTATCTCTGGGGCCAACGTCCTGACTTTC. Encoded protein: CAISESPGRISGANVLTF.

V gene TRBV7-2 combines with J gene TRBJ2-7; D call uncertain. From germline, CDR1 is SGHTA and CDR2 FQGNSA. V dropped 5 bases and J dropped 7 bases, with 15 bases sitting between them. This CDR3 region has 13 residues. The CDR3 is CASSAPGSLEQYF. The CDR3 nucleotides are TGTGCCAGCAGCGCTCCCGGGTCCCTTGAGCAGTACTTC.

V usage is TRBV4-3 and J usage is TRBJ2-2; a weak D match, TRBD1 (6 bases). V lost 0 bases and J 8 bases, leaving 10 bases between the germline ends. In germline, CDR1 is LGHNA, CDR2 YSLEER. The CDR3 consists of 14 residues. The CDR3 DNA sequence: TGCGCCAGCAGCCAAGATAAGGGGGTGGGGGAGCTGTTTTTT. It yields the protein CASSQDKGVGELFF.

The chain combines TRBV5-1 with TRBJ1-4, with D unresolved. CDR1 and CDR2 from the germline V gene are SGHRS and YFSETQ. V dropped 4 bases and J dropped 5 bases, with 12 bases sitting between them. The CDR3 consists of 14 residues. The CDR3 here is CASSVGNPNEKLFF. As DNA, the CDR3 is TGCGCCAGCAGCGTGGGAAATCCGAATGAAAAACTGTTTTTT.

CDR3 loop: CASSPHASRYEQYF. In DNA form, the CDR3 reads TGTGCCAGCAGCCCCCACGCGAGTCGCTACGAGCAGTACTTC. The rearrangement links TRBV7-9 to TRBJ2-7; D is unclear. This CDR3 has 14 residues. Trimming removed 5 bases from V and 3 bases from J, with 14 bases in between. Germline CDR1 SEHNR, CDR2 FQNEAQ (reference sequence).

The V gene is TRBV25-1, the J gene TRBJ2-5; D unclear. Trimming took 1 base from V and 5 from J, leaving 5 bases between them. In germline, CDR1 is MGHDK, CDR2 SYGVNS. This CDR3 region has 12 residues. CDR3 residues: CASSELEETQYF. CDR3 sequence (DNA): TGTGCCAGCAGTGAATTAGAGGAGACCCAGTACTTC.

The J gene is TRBJ1-1, the V gene TRBV21-1; the D call in the table, TRBD1, was not verified against the DNA. TRBV21-1 is a listed pseudogene. This CDR3 has 13 amino acids. CDR3 amino acids: CASSTAENTEAFF. The CDR3 DNA reads TGTGCCAGCAGTACAGCCGAGAACACTGAAGCTTTCTTT.

A single count supports this clone. This chain connects TRBV18 to TRBJ2-5; D is possibly TRBD1 (5 bases). V was pared by 1 base and J by 5 bases, with 14 bases between. The germline V gene encodes CDR1 KGHSH and CDR2 LQKENI. CDR3 size: 15 residues. This CDR3 is CASSPLLQAQETQYF. The DNA for the CDR3 is TGTGCCAGCTCACCACTGCTACAGGCCCAGGAGACCCAGTACTTC.

V is TRBV5-8 and J is TRBJ1-6; TRBD1 matches at 10 bases. The CDR3 length is 14 residues. Trimming took 3 bases from V and 7 from J; bases not matched to a gene: 1. CDR1 SGHTS and CDR2 YDEGEE come from the germline V gene. In DNA, the CDR3 is TGTGCCAGCAGCTGGGACAGGGGAAATTCACCCCTCCACTTT. It is translated as CASSWDRGNSPLHF.

The chain couples TRBV6-5 to TRBJ2-5, with a possible D match to TRBD1 (6 bases). The V end was cut by 2 bases, the J end by 6 bases, with 13 bases between. This CDR3 contains 14 residues. The germline V gene encodes CDR1 MNHEY and CDR2 SVGAGI. The CDR3 sequence: CASSYGPGEQTQYF. In DNA, the CDR3 is TGTGCCAGCAGTTACGGGCCAGGGGAACAGACCCAGTACTTC.

V and J are TRBV25-1 and TRBJ2-1; 7 bases line up with TRBD2. V dropped 6 bases and J dropped 2; count of bases not matched to a gene: 4. The CDR3 is made up of 14 amino acids. Germline CDR1 and CDR2: MGHDK and SYGVNS. CDR3 region: CASRVAGPYNEQFF. The CDR3 DNA sequence: TGTGCCAGCAGGGTAGCGGGCCCCTACAATGAGCAGTTCTTC.

This chain uses TRBV5-6 with TRBJ2-5, with a weak D call TRBD1 (5 bases). The CDR3 loop spans 14 amino acids. Per germline, CDR1 SGHDT and CDR2 YYEEEE. With 6 bases removed from V and 2 bases from J, the gap between germline ends came to 14 bases. CDR3 in amino acids: CASKGRQAQETQYF. The CDR3 DNA reads as TGTGCCAGCAAGGGGCGACAAGCACAAGAGACCCAGTACTTC. Supplemented by reference TRBV5-6 and TRBJ2-5, the full variable domain reads DAGVTQSPTHLIKTRGQQVTLRCSPKSGHDTVSWYQQALGQGPQFIFQYYEEEERQRGNFPDRFSGHQFPNYSSELNVNALLLGDSALYLCASKGRQAQETQYFGPGTRLLVL.

This clone was observed once. The chain uses TRBV6-1 and TRBJ2-7; D is undetermined. The germline V gene encodes CDR1 MNHNS and CDR2 SASEGT. V was trimmed by 5 bases and J by 2 bases, leaving 7 bases between them. There are 12 residues in the CDR3. The CDR3 region is CASSPSTYEQYF. DNA for the CDR3: TGTGCCAGCAGTCCTTCTACCTACGAGCAGTACTTC.

The rearrangement uses TRBV7-7 and TRBJ2-5; D is undetermined. Trimming cost V 1 base and J 1 base, with 16 bases left between them. CDR3 length equals 17 residues. Germline CDR1 SSHAT, CDR2 FNYEAQ (reference sequence). The CDR3 coding sequence is TGTGCCAGCAGCTTAGAATTAAGTTTAGCTGCCCAAGAGACCCAGTACTTC. This sequence encodes CASSLELSLAAQETQYF.

The rearrangement joins TRBV18 to TRBJ1-1; 7 bases fit TRBD1. V trimming: 2 bases; J trimming: 4 bases; junction bases outside the gene matches: 10. CDR1 and CDR2 (germline): KGHSH, LQKENI. There are 16 residues in the CDR3. The CDR3 here is CASSPNSQGSGTEAFF. Written as DNA, the CDR3 is TGTGCCAGCTCACCAAACTCACAGGGGTCTGGCACTGAAGCTTTCTTT.

The rearrangement joins TRBV16 to TRBJ1-1, with no clear D. The V and J ends lost 0 bases and 0 bases respectively, with 5 bases between them. This CDR3 is built from 14 residues. The germline V gene encodes CDR1 KGHSY and CDR2 FQNENV. CDR3 in amino acids: CASSQSRVNTEAFF. CDR3 nucleotide sequence: TGTGCCAGCAGCCAATCACGGGTGAACACTGAAGCTTTCTTT. Filled out from reference TRBV16 and TRBJ1-1, the complete variable domain reads GEEVAQTPKHLVRGEGQKAKLYCAPIKGHSYVFWYQQVLKNEFKFLISFQNENVFDETGMPKERFSAKCLPNSPCSLEIQATKLEDSAVYFCASSQSRVNTEAFFGQGTRLTVV.

This clone was observed once. The V and J genes are TRBV5-4 and TRBJ2-6; TRBD1 matches 8 bases. CDR1 is SGHNT, CDR2 YYREEE, per germline (reference sequence). After removal of 0 bases from V and 3 bases from J, the junction contained 5 bases not matched to a gene. This CDR3 is 17 amino acids long. The CDR3 spells CASSLGQGTNGANVLTF. For the CDR3, the DNA is TGTGCCAGCAGCTTGGGACAGGGGACAAATGGGGCCAACGTCCTGACTTTC. Full variable domain (missing parts from reference TRBV5-4 and TRBJ2-6): ETGVTQSPTHLIKTRGQQVTLRCSSQSGHNTVSWYQQALGQGPQFIFQYYREEENGRGNFPPRFSGLQFPNYSSELNVNALELDDSALYLCASSLGQGTNGANVLTFGAGSRLTVL.

V is TRBV7-2 and J is TRBJ1-6; TRBD1 might be the D (5 bases). V was shortened by 10 bases and J by 0 bases, with 10 bases between the two germline ends. From germline, CDR1 is SGHTA and CDR2 FQGNSA. This CDR3 has 14 amino acids. The CDR3 protein is CATGRSSYNSPLHF. The CDR3 DNA reads as TGTGCCACGGGACGTAGCTCCTATAATTCACCCCTCCACTTT.

This clone was seen just once. J is TRBJ2-3 and V is TRBV19, with a tentative D call TRBD1 (6 bases). Germline V gives CDR1 LNHDA, CDR2 SQIVND (reference sequence). The CDR3 runs to 15 residues. The V end was cut by 1 base, the J end by 6 bases, with 14 bases between. The CDR3 loop reads CASSIGTVGADTQYF. The CDR3 DNA sequence: TGTGCCAGTAGTATAGGGACAGTTGGAGCGGATACGCAGTATTTT.